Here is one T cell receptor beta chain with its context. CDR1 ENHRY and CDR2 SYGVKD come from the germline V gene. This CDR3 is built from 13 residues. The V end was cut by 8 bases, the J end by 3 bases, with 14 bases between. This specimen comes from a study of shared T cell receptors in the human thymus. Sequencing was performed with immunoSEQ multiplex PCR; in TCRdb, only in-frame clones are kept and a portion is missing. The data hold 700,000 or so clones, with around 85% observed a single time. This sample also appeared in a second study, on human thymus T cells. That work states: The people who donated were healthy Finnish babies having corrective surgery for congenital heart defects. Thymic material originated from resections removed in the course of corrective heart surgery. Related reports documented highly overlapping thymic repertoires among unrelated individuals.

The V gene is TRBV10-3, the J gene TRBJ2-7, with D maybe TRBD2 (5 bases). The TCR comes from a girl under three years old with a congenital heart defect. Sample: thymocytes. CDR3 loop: CAIAPGIHYEQYF. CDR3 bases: TGTGCCATCGCCCCCGGGATCCACTACGAGCAGTACTTC.